This T cell receptor (beta chain) was identified during a study of cytomegalovirus exposure and HLA in healthy donors. The study's findings and limits: Reportedly, a later analysis found an Asian-associated ancestry cluster had fewer N-insertions than the roughly 670-donor mean.

PCR amplification relied on 60 Vbeta primers (plus 13 Jbeta primers). Measured with immunoSEQ multiplex PCR; TCRdb has only the in-frame clones, and not every one. The sample consists of roughly 110,000 clones, 65% to 80% of them appearing once. CDR3 length: 18 residues. Germline-derived CDR1 and CDR2 are MNHEY and SMNVEV (reference sequence). Trimming at V came to 5 bases and at J to 3 bases, leaving 14 bases not matched to a gene. A word on this clone: Its specificity is not known.

The V and J genes are TRBV27 and TRBJ1-5, with 9 bases identical to TRBD1. The clonotype originates from a male donor in good health and CMV-seropositive. Input material: PBMCs. In DNA, the CDR3 is TGTGCCAGCAGTACGATAGACAGGGGGTACGCCCACAATCAGCCCCAGCATTTT. Protein: CASSTIDRGYAHNQPQHF.